Following are 19 T cell receptor beta chains from one sample sequenced in a study of T cells after yellow fever vaccination. TCRdb reanalysed the 5' RACE reads using MiXCR and keeps one entry per CDR3 protein. Of a few hundred thousand distinct CDR3 sequences listed, roughly 4.8% are singletons. Sample: CD4+ T cells sorted from PBMCs, taken on the day of the yellow fever booster vaccination. Receptors were obtained from a man aged 18 to 29 who received the YFV17D yellow fever vaccine.

This clonotype was detected many times. The genes are TRBV20-1 and TRBJ2-6, with D perhaps matching TRBD1 or TRBD2 (5 bases each). Trimming removed 4 bases at V and 0 bases at J, with 10 bases between. Germline V gives CDR1 DFQATT, CDR2 SNEGSKA (reference sequence). CDR3 length: 15 amino acids. CDR3 nucleotides: TGCAGTGCTAAAACCGGGGCCTCTGGGGCCAACGTCCTGACTTTC. As protein: CSAKTGASGANVLTF.

This clonotype occurred many times. The chain couples TRBV5-1 to TRBJ1-2; 8 bases line up with TRBD1. CDR1 and CDR2 from the germline V gene are SGHRS and YFSETQ. This CDR3 region has 13 residues. Losses at the gene ends were 4 bases for V and 7 bases for J; bases not matched to a gene: 6. The CDR3 protein is CASSTDRARGYTF. The CDR3 region has the DNA TGCGCCAGCAGCACGGACAGGGCTCGTGGCTACACCTTC.

This clonotype was seen more than once but under ten times. The genes are TRBV28 and TRBJ1-4; possible D gene TRBD1, 6 bases. Trimming took off 5 bases at V and 4 bases at J, with 20 bases between the two ends. CDR3 length: 17 amino acids. Germline-derived CDR1 and CDR2 are MDHEN and SYDVKM. The chain's CDR3 is CASSALGRGRSNEKLFF. Written as DNA, the CDR3 is TGTGCCAGCAGTGCACTTGGGAGGGGGAGGAGTAATGAAAAACTGTTTTTT.

This clonotype was found a few times. This chain links TRBV6-5 with TRBJ1-3, with TRBD1 matching over 9 bases. Unmatched junction bases numbered 17, after V lost 3 bases and J lost 2 bases. Germline V gene sequence: CDR1 MNHEY, CDR2 SVGAGI. This CDR3 is built from 20 residues. The CDR3 sequence: CASSYLSGTGHSFPGNTIYF. CDR3 sequence (DNA): TGTGCCAGCAGTTATCTGAGTGGGACAGGGCACAGTTTTCCTGGAAACACCATATATTTT.

This chain uses TRBV12-3 or TRBV12-4 with TRBJ1-6, with 7 bases identical to TRBD1. After removal of 5 bases from V and 6 bases from J, the junction contained 10 bases not matched to a gene. This CDR3 is 16 amino acids long. As DNA, the CDR3 is TGTGCCAGCAGTCAAAGGGGGCGCGTGGGTAATTCACCCCTCCACTTT. Its protein is CASSQRGRVGNSPLHF.

This clonotype was seen only a few times. The chain carries TRBV28 and TRBJ2-7; 11 bases fit TRBD2. CDR3 size: 14 residues. Germline CDR1 is MDHEN and CDR2 is SYDVKM. V lost 6 bases, J lost 3 bases, and 4 bases stayed unmatched. The CDR3 sequence is CASRLAGANYEQYV. The CDR3 DNA is TGTGCCAGCAGACTAGCGGGGGCGAACTACGAGCAGTACGTC.

This clonotype was picked up many times. The rearrangement uses TRBV29-1 and TRBJ2-3; D could derive from TRBD1 or TRBD2 (5 bases each). Germline loops: CDR1 SQVTM, CDR2 ANQGSEA. Trimming stripped 7 bases from V and 1 base from J, with 15 bases between. This CDR3 is 14 amino acids long. CDR3 bases: TGCAGCGCTTCGGGGCGTGGGGGCACAGATACGCAGTATTTT. Its protein is CSASGRGGTDTQYF.

This clonotype was seen a few times. The genes are TRBV2 and TRBJ1-6, with D tentatively TRBD1 (5 bases). Germline CDR1 and CDR2: SNHLY and FYNNEI. This CDR3 spans 15 amino acids. Trimming took off 1 base at V and 10 bases at J, with 14 bases between the two ends. CDR3 sequence: CASSEGTQAGSPLHF. In DNA, the CDR3 is TGTGCCAGCAGTGAAGGGACACAGGCCGGGTCACCCCTCCACTTT.

The chain is built from TRBV18 and TRBJ1-2; 9 bases are a match to TRBD1. From germline, CDR1 is KGHSH and CDR2 LQKENI. After removal of 4 bases from V and 8 bases from J, the junction contained 8 bases not matched to a gene. The CDR3 runs to 14 residues. The DNA for the CDR3 is TGTGCCAGCTCACAGGCGGGACAGGGACGCGGCTACACCTTC. It yields the protein CASSQAGQGRGYTF. Based on the CDR3 plus reference TRBV18 and TRBJ1-2, the full variable domain is NAGVMQNPRHLVRRRGQEARLRCSPMKGHSHVYWYRQLPEEGLKFMVYLQKENIIDESGMPKERFSAEFPKEGPSILRIQQVVRGDSAAYFCASSQAGQGRGYTFGSGTRLTVV.

This clonotype was detected a few times. The V call is TRBV5-1, the J call TRBJ2-7; the match to TRBD2 covers 9 bases. J gave up 6 bases and V 0 bases, and 4 bases lay outside the gene matches. This CDR3 comprises 14 residues. The V gene's germline CDR1 is SGHRS and CDR2 YFSETQ. The CDR3 nucleotides read TGCGCCAGCAGCTTGGAGCTAGCGGGGCCCGAGCAGTACTTC. Translating it yields CASSLELAGPEQYF.

This clonotype was counted ten times or more. The chain employs TRBV5-1 and TRBJ1-1; TRBD1 matches at 10 bases. Per germline, CDR1 SGHRS and CDR2 YFSETQ. The CDR3 is made up of 14 amino acids. V shed 6 bases, J shed 1 base, and the junction held 3 bases outside the gene matches. The chain's CDR3 is CASKDRGTNTEAFF. DNA of the CDR3: TGCGCCAGCAAGGACAGGGGGACGAACACTGAAGCTTTCTTT.

The chain uses TRBV5-1 and TRBJ1-1; no definite D call. The germline V and J ends were trimmed by 3 bases and 6 bases, with 9 bases remaining between them. The CDR3 consists of 12 residues. Germline assignment: CDR1 SGHRS and CDR2 YFSETQ. CDR3 region: CASSSMGSEAFF. The CDR3, as DNA: TGCGCCAGCAGCTCAATGGGATCTGAAGCTTTCTTT.

This clonotype was observed a few times. The chain joins TRBV5-1 to TRBJ1-5; 7 nucleotides line up with TRBD1. Germline V lookup: CDR1 SGHRS, CDR2 YFSETQ. J was trimmed by 3 bases and V by 7 bases; bases with no gene match: 10. The CDR3 contains 15 residues. This CDR3 reads CASRQGLIDNQPQHF. CDR3 coding DNA: TGCGCCAGCCGACAGGGACTAATTGACAATCAGCCCCAGCATTTT.

The genes are TRBV28 and TRBJ2-6; D is unresolved. Germline V gene sequence: CDR1 MDHEN, CDR2 SYDVKM. The CDR3 is 16 residues long. Between the trimmed V and J ends, which lost 3 bases and 0 bases, there was a span of 9 bases. The CDR3 sequence is CASSFRLGSGANVLTF. CDR3 coding DNA: TGTGCCAGCAGTTTTAGGCTGGGCTCTGGGGCCAACGTCCTGACTTTC.

J is TRBJ1-5 and V is TRBV20-1; the D gene is possibly TRBD1 (5 bases). The germline CDR1 and CDR2 sequences are DFQATT and SNEGSKA (reference sequence). The CDR3 consists of 16 residues. Trimming pared 5 bases from V and 2 bases from J, leaving 19 bases between. CDR3: CSALSGAAPGNQPQHF. Here the CDR3 DNA reads TGCAGTGCTCTCTCCGGGGCAGCACCAGGCAATCAGCCCCAGCATTTT.

This clonotype was found a few times. The chain is built from TRBV9 and TRBJ2-3; D is undetermined. In germline, CDR1 is SGDLS, CDR2 YYNGEE. The V gene lost 4 bases and the J gene lost 4 bases, with 10 bases spanning the gap. CDR3 length equals 13 residues. The CDR3, as DNA: TGTGCCAGCAGCCCGGTCCCCTCAGATACGCAGTATTTT. The encoded protein is CASSPVPSDTQYF.

This clonotype came up many times. The chain couples TRBV11-2 to TRBJ2-2; D is undetermined. Germline V CDR1 and CDR2: SGHAT, FQNNGV. The length of the CDR3 is 13 residues. Trimming took 10 bases from V and 2 from J, leaving 11 bases between them. The chain's CDR3 is CATAWGNTGELFF. CDR3 sequence (DNA): TGTGCCACCGCCTGGGGTAACACCGGGGAGCTGTTTTTT.

This clonotype came up a few times. The chain uses TRBV25-1 and TRBJ1-4; D gene ambiguous. This CDR3 region has 13 residues. Germline V gene lookup returns CDR1 MGHDK and CDR2 SYGVNS. The ends were cut back, 9 bases at V and 4 bases at J, with 12 bases in the middle. The CDR3 loop reads CASMTKFNEKLFF. CDR3 in DNA: TGTGCCAGTATGACGAAATTTAATGAAAAACTGTTTTTT. Combining the CDR3 with reference TRBV25-1 and TRBJ1-4 gives the whole variable domain EADIYQTPRYLVIGTGKKITLECSQTMGHDKMYWYQQDPGMELHLIHYSYGVNSTEKGDLSSESTVSRIRTEHFPLTLESARPSHTSQYLCASMTKFNEKLFFGSGTQLSVL.

Ten or more counts support this clonotype. The chain links TRBV7-9 to TRBJ1-5; D unresolved. V lost 1 base to trimming and J lost 0 bases, with 7 bases between them. The germline CDR1 and CDR2 sequences are SEHNR and FQNEAQ (reference sequence). The CDR3 has 15 amino acids. CDR3 bases: TGTGCCAGCAGCTTAGGCGGTTATAGCAATCAGCCCCAGCATTTT. This sequence encodes CASSLGGYSNQPQHF.